This TCR beta chain was found in a study of Ad26.COV2.S vaccination and SARS-CoV-2 variants. For the study at large: Dosing was one shot or two shots 56 days apart.

Treatment reported: some 20 received Ad26.COV2.S at low or high dose, single or two shots; 5 received placebo; per-sample allocation not given. Sampling was done on day 63 after the first vaccine or placebo injection. The donor's status was that of an adult aged 18-55 years in Boston. About this clone itself: No antigen is known for it.

V was cut by 3 bases and J by 2 bases, with 14 bases left in between. The CDR3 covers 16 residues. Germline-derived CDR1 and CDR2 are SGHVS and FQNEAQ. Findings and limits, study-wide: Reports say spike-specific CD8+ and CD4+ T cell responses covered substantial breadth after vaccination. Vaccine and placebo recipients had comparable breadth of non-spike TCRs.

Using immunoSEQ multiplex PCR, the repertoire was profiled, and TCRdb retains in-frame clones only, with some absent. Of a few hundred thousand clones in the sample, 75% to 90% are singletons; the top ten hold around 1.8%. Source: peripheral blood, taken in a trial of Ad26.COV2.S vaccine versus placebo. V is TRBV7-8 and J is TRBJ2-1, with D uncertain. The TCR originated in a person aged 18-60 years who received the Ad26.COV2.S COVID-19 vaccine or a placebo. The CDR3, as DNA: TGTGCCAGCAGCTTGTCGCGGACCACGGCCTACAATGAGCAGTTCTTC. Its protein is CASSLSRTTAYNEQFF. Together with reference TRBV7-8 and TRBJ2-1, the CDR3 gives the full variable domain: GAGVSQSPRYKVAKRGQDVALRCDPISGHVSLFWYQQALGQGPEFLTYFQNEAQLDKSGLPSDRFFAERPEGSVSTLKIQRTQQEDSAVYLCASSLSRTTAYNEQFFGPGTRLTVL.